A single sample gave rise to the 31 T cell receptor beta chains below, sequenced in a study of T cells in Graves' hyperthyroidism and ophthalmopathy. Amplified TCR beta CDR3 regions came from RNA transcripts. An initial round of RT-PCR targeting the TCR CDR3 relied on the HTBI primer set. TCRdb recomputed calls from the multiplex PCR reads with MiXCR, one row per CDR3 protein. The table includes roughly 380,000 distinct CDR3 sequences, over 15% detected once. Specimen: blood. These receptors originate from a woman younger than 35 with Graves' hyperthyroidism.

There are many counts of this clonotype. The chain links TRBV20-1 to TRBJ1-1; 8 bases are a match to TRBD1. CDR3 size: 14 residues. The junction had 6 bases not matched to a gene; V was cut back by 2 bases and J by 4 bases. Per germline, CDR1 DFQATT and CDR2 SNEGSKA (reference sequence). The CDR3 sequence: CSARKGQAGTEAFF. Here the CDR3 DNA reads TGCAGTGCTAGAAAGGGACAGGCGGGCACTGAAGCTTTCTTT.

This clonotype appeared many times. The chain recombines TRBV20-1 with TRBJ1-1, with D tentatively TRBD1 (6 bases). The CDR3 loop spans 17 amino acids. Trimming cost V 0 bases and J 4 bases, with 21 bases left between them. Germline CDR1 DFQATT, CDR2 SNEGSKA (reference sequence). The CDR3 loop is CSAREIGRGVGGTEAFF. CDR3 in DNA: TGCAGTGCTAGAGAGATCGGGAGGGGGGTCGGCGGCACTGAAGCTTTCTTT.

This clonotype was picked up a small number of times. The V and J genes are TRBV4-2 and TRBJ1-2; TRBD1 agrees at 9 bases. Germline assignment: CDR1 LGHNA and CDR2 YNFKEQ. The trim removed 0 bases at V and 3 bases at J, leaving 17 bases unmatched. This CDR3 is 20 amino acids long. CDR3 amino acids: CASSQDHPPPQGALDYGYTF. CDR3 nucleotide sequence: TGTGCCAGCAGCCAAGATCATCCCCCCCCACAGGGGGCGCTGGACTATGGCTACACCTTC.

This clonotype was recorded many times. The CDR3: CASMRGSNTEAFF. CDR3 nucleotide sequence: TGTGCCAGCATGAGGGGATCCAACACTGAAGCTTTCTTT. The rearrangement links TRBV6-1 to TRBJ1-1, with D possibly being TRBD1 (5 bases). CDR3 length equals 13 residues. The germline V and J ends were trimmed by 7 bases and 2 bases, with 11 bases remaining between them. Germline V CDR1 and CDR2: MNHNS, SASEGT.

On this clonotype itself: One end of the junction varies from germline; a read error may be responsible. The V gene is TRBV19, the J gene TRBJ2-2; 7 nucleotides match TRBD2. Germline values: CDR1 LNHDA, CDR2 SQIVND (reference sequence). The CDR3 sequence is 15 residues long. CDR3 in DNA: TGTGCCAGTAGTGCCCAGCCCTCTGACAGCGGGGAGCTGGTTTTT. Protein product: CASSAQPSDSGELVF.

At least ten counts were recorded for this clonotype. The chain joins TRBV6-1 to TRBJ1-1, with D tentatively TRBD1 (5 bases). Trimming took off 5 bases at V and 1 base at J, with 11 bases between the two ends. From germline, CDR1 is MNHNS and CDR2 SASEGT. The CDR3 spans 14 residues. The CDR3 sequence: CASSPGLANTEAFF. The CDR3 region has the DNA TGTGCCAGCAGTCCGGGACTGGCGAACACTGAAGCTTTCTTT.

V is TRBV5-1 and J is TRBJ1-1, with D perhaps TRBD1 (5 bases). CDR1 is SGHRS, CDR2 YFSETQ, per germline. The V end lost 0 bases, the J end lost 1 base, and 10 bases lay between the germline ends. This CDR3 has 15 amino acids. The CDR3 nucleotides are TGCGCCAGCAGCTTGGGGGGGAGGTCGAACACTGAAGCTTTCTTT. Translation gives CASSLGGRSNTEAFF.

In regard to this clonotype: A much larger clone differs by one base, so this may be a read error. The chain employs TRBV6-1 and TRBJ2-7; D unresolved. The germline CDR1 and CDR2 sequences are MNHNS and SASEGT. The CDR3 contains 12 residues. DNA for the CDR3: TGTGCCTGCAGTGAGGTTATCTACGAGCAGTACTTC. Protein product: CACSEVIYEQYF.

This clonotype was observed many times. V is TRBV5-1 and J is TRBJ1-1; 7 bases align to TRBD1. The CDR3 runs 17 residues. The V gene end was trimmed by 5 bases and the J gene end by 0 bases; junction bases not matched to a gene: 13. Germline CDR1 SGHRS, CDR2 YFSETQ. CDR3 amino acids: CASRSPGQRKMNTEAFF. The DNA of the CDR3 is TGCGCCAGCAGATCTCCGGGACAGAGAAAGATGAACACTGAAGCTTTCTTT. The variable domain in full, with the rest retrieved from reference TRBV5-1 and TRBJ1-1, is KAGVTQTPRYLIKTRGQQVTLSCSPISGHRSVSWYQQTPGQGLQFLFEYFSETQRNKGNFPGRFSGRQFSNSRSEMNVSTLELGDSALYLCASRSPGQRKMNTEAFFGQGTRLTVV.

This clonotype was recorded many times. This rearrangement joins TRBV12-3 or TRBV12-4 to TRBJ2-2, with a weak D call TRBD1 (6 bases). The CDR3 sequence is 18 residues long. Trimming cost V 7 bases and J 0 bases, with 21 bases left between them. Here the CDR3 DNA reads TGTGCCAGCATGTTGGCCAGGGGATTTTGGTCGAACACCGGGGAGCTGTTTTTT. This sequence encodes CASMLARGFWSNTGELFF.

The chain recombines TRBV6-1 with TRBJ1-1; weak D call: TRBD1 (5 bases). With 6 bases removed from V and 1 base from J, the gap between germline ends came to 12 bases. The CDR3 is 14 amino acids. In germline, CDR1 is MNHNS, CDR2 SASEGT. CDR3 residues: CASRHQGGNTEAFF. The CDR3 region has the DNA TGTGCCAGCAGGCACCAGGGAGGGAACACTGAAGCTTTCTTT.

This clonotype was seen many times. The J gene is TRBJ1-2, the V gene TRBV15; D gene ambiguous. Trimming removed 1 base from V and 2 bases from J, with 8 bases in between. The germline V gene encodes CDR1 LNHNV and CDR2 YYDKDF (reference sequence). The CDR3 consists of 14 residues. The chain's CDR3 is CATSRGEANYGYTF. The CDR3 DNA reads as TGTGCCACCAGCAGAGGGGAGGCCAACTATGGCTACACCTTC.

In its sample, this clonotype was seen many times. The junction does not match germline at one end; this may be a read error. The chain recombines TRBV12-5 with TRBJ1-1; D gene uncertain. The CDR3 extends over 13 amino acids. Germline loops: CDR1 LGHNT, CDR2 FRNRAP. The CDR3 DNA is TGTGCTAGTGGGTTGGGAGGGAACACTGAAGCTTTCTTT. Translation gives CASGLGGNTEAFF.

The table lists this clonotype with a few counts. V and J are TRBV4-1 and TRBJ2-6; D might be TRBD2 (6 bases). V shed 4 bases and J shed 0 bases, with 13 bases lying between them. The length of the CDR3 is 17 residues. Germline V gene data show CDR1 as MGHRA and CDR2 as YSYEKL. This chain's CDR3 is CASSRWEDPSGANVLTF. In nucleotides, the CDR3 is TGCGCCAGCAGCCGCTGGGAGGACCCCTCTGGGGCCAACGTCCTGACTTTC.

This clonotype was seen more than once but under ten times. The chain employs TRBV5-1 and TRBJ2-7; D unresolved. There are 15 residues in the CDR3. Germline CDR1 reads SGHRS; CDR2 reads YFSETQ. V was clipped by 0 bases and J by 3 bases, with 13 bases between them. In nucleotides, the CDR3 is TGCGCCAGCAGCTTGGACAGATCTCTAGGCTACGAGCAGTACTTC. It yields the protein CASSLDRSLGYEQYF.

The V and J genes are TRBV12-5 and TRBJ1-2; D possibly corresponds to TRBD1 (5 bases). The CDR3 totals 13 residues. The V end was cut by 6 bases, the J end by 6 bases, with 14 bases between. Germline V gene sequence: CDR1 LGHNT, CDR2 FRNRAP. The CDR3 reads CASGWGGTHGYTF. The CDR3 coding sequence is TGTGCTAGTGGCTGGGGGGGAACTCATGGCTACACCTTC.

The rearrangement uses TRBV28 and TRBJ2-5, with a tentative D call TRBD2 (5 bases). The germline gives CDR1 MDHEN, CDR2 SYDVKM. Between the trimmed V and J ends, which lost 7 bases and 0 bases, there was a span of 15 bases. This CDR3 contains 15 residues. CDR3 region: CASTHREGDQETQYF. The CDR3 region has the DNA TGTGCCAGCACCCACCGCGAGGGAGACCAAGAGACCCAGTACTTC.

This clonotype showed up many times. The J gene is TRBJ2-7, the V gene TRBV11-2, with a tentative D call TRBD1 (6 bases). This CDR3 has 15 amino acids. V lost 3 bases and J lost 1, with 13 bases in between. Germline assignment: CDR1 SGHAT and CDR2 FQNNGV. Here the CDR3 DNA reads TGTGCCAGCAGCTTGGGAAGGGGGAAATCCTACGAGCAGTACTTC. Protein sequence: CASSLGRGKSYEQYF.

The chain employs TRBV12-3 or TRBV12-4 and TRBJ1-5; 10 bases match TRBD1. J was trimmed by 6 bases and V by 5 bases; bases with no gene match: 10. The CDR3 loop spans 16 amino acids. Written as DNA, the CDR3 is TGTGCCAGCAGTAGGGACAGGGGTCCCTTCTTTCAGCCCCAGCATTTT. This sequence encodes CASSRDRGPFFQPQHF.

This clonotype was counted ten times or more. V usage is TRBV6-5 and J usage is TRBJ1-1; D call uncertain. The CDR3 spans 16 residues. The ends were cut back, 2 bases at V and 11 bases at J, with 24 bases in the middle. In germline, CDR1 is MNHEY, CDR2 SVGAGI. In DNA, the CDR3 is TGTGCCAGCAGTTACCATTATGACTTTTCCATCCCCGCGGCTTTCTTT. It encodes CASSYHYDFSIPAAFF.

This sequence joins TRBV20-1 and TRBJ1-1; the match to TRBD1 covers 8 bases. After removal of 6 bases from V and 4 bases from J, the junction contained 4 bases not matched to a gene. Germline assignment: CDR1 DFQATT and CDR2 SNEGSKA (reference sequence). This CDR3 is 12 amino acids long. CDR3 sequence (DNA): TGCAGTGCCGACAGGGGAAGCACTGAAGCTTTCTTT. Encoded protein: CSADRGSTEAFF.

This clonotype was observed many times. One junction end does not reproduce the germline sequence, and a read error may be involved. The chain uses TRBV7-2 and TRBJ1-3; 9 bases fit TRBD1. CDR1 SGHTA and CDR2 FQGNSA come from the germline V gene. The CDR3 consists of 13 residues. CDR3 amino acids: CASSQTRDRAIHF. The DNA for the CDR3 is TGTGCCAGCAGCCAGACCCGGGACAGGGCCATACATTTT.

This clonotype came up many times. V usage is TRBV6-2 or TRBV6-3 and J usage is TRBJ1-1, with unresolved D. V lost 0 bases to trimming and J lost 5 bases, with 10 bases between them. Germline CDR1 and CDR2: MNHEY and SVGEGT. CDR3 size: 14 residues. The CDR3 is CASSYSIGRTEAFF. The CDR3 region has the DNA TGTGCCAGCAGTTACTCGATTGGGAGAACTGAAGCTTTCTTT.

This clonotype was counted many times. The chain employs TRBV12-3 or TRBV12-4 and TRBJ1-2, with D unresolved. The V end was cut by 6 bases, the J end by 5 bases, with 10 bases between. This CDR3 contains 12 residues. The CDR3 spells CASRSSPYGYTF. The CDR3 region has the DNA TGTGCCAGCAGATCTAGCCCGTATGGCTACACCTTC.

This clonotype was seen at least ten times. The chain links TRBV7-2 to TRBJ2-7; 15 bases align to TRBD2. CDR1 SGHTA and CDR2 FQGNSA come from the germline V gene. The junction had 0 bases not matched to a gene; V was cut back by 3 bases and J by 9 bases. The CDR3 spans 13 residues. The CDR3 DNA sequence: TGTGCCAGCAGCTTGGGACTAGCGGGGGGGCAGTACTTC. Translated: CASSLGLAGGQYF.

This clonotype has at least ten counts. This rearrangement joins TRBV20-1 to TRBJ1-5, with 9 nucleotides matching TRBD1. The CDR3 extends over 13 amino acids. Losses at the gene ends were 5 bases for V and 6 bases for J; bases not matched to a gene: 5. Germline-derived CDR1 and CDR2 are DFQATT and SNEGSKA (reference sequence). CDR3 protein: CSAERDRAQPQHF. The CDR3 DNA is TGCAGTGCTGAACGGGACAGGGCTCAGCCCCAGCATTTT.

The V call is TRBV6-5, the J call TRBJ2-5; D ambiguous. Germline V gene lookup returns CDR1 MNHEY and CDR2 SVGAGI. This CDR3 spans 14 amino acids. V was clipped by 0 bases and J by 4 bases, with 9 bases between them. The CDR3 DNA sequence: TGTGCCAGCAGTTACTCGAATGTCCCAGAGACCCAGTACTTC. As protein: CASSYSNVPETQYF.

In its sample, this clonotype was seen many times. Here the CDR3 DNA reads TGTGCCAGCAGCCGACCGGGAGGGAGTCACACTGAAGCTTTCTTT. It is translated as CASSRPGGSHTEAFF. The J gene is TRBJ1-1, the V gene TRBV6-1; D uncertain. Germline V gives CDR1 MNHNS, CDR2 SASEGT. V lost 6 bases, J lost 3 bases, and 17 bases lay in between. The CDR3 loop spans 15 amino acids.

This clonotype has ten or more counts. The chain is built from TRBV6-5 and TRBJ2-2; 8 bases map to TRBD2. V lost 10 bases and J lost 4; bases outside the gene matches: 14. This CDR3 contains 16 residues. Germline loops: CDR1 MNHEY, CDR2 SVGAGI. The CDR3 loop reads CATKLVAGFLTGELFF. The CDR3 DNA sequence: TGTGCCACCAAGTTGGTAGCGGGGTTTCTCACCGGGGAGCTGTTTTTT.

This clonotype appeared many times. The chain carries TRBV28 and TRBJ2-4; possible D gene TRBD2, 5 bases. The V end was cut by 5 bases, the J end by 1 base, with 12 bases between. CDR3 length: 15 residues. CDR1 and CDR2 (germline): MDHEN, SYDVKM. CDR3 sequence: CASSPRGSAKNIQYF. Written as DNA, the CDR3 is TGTGCCAGCAGTCCCCGGGGATCGGCCAAAAACATTCAGTACTTC.

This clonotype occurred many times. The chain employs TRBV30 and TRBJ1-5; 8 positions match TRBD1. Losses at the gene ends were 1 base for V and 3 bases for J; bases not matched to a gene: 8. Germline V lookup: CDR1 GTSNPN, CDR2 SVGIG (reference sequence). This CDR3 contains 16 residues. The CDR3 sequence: CAWSGPGTGPNQPQHF. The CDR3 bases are TGTGCCTGGAGTGGACCCGGGACAGGACCCAATCAGCCCCAGCATTTT.